Listed below are T cell receptor beta chains from one sample, sequenced in a study of beta chain features in type 1 diabetes. Only in-frame clones appear in the TCRdb table, and some are missing; sequencing was by immunoSEQ multiplex PCR. Found here are some 160,000 clones, around 9% of them singletons; the top ten hold approximately 0.7%. The sequencing sample was made of central memory CD4+ T cells from blood. The receptors stem from a woman aged 25 to 39 with type 1 diabetes. The CDR3 runs from the conserved cysteine through the conserved F or W. A D gene is named only where the DNA matches it firmly. The listing skips clone size in some rows; elsewhere it reads once, few, many or a size class.

size	V	J	D	length	DNA	CDR3
few	TRBV14	TRBJ2-3	TRBD2	15	TGTGCCAGCAGCCAGTTTAGCGGGAAGACAGATACGCAGTATTTT	CASSQFSGKTDTQYF
.	TRBV28	TRBJ1-5	.	15	TGTGCCAGCAGTTTAGCGGCGTTTGGCAATCAGCCCCAGCATTTT	CASSLAAFGNQPQHF
.	TRBV5-6	TRBJ2-1	.	14	TGTGCCAGCAGCTTGGACGTAGCGGACAATGAGCAGTTCTTC	CASSLDVADNEQFF
.	TRBV6-5	TRBJ1-5	TRBD1	14	TGTGCCAGCAGAGGGACAGGTATTAGTCAGCCCCAGCATTTT	CASRGTGISQPQHF
.	TRBV5-1	TRBJ2-7	.	17	TGCGCCAGCAGCAAAAATGCAGGGGCCCCCCTCTCCTACGAGCAGTACTTC	CASSKNAGAPLSYEQYF
few	TRBV28	TRBJ2-7	.	14	TGTGCCACCACGTCCGGGACACCGTCCTACGAGCAGTACTTC	CATTSGTPSYEQYF
.	TRBV30	TRBJ2-7	TRBD1	13	TGTGCCTGGGTCCCGGGACAGGGCTACGAGCAGTACTTC	CAWVPGQGYEQYF
few	TRBV6-5	TRBJ2-1	TRBD2	16	TGTGCCAGCAGTTCGCCGGGACTAGCGGGACACAATGAGCAGTTCTTC	CASSSPGLAGHNEQFF
few	TRBV30	TRBJ2-5	.	11	TGTGCCTGGAGCCAGCAAGAGACCCAGTACTTC	CAWSQQETQYF
.	TRBV7-6	TRBJ2-7	TRBD2	14	TGTGCCAGCAGCGTTGGACTAGCGGGAGCCGAGCAGTACTTC	CASSVGLAGAEQYF
.	TRBV13	TRBJ2-7	TRBD1	17	TGTGCCAGCAGCTCCCTCCCGGATAGACAGGGAGCCTACGAGCAGTACTTC	CASSSLPDRQGAYEQYF
few	TRBV19	TRBJ2-7	.	14	TGTGCCAGTAGGCCTAACAGGGAGCCCTACGAGCAGTACTTC	CASRPNREPYEQYF
.	TRBV7-2	TRBJ1-1	.	14	TGTGCCAGCAGCTTAACAGGGATAGGGACTGAAGCTTTCTTT	CASSLTGIGTEAFF
few	TRBV7-3	TRBJ2-6	.	15	TGTGCCAGCAGCTTAACCCCATCTGGGGCCAACGTCCTGACTTTC	CASSLTPSGANVLTF
few	TRBV11-2	TRBJ2-1	.	12	TGTGCCAGCAGCTTAGAGTCGAATGAGCAGTTCTTC	CASSLESNEQFF
.	TRBV6-5	TRBJ1-2	TRBD1	14	TGTGCCAGCACCCCAATCGACAGGGGCTATGGCTACACCTTC	CASTPIDRGYGYTF
few	TRBV7-6	TRBJ1-3	TRBD1	15	TGTGCCAGCAGCTTAGCGGACAGGGCTGGAAACACCATATATTTT	CASSLADRAGNTIYF
.	TRBV14	TRBJ2-1	.	16	TGTGCCAGCAGCCAAATGGGACAAAAAAACTACAATGAGCAGTTCTTC	CASSQMGQKNYNEQFF
few	TRBV7-2	TRBJ1-1	.	12	TGTGCCAGCAGCTTAGTTAGCCGGGAAGCTTTCTTT	CASSLVSREAFF
few	TRBV23-1	TRBJ1-1	.	18	TGCGCCAGCAGTCATTACTTAACAGGGTCAATTATTAGACTTGTTGCTTTCTTT	CASSHYLTGSIIRLVAFF
few	TRBV7-9	TRBJ2-2	TRBD1	15	TGTGCCAGCAGTTTGACAGGGGGGACCACCGGGGAGCTGTTTTTT	CASSLTGGTTGELFF
.	TRBV18	TRBJ1-2	.	13	TGTGCCAGCTCACCGTGGGGCAGCTATGGCTACACCTTC	CASSPWGSYGYTF
.	TRBV11-2	TRBJ2-2	.	15	TGTGCCAGCAGCTTGGGCAGGGGAAACACCGGGGAGCTGTTTTTT	CASSLGRGNTGELFF
few	TRBV28	TRBJ2-6	.	21	TGTGCCAGCAGTTTATATAACCAAGGGGACAACTATTTCTCTGGGGCCAACGTCCTGACTTTC	CASSLYNQGDNYFSGANVLTF
few	TRBV18	TRBJ2-3	.	14	TGTGCCAGCTCTTTCGGACAGCGCACAGATACGCAGTATTTT	CASSFGQRTDTQYF
.	TRBV7-3	TRBJ2-5	TRBD2	15	TGTGCCAGCAGCTTAAGCGGGGGGTACCAAGAGACCCAGTACTTC	CASSLSGGYQETQYF
few	TRBV5-4	TRBJ2-4	.	13	TGTGCCAGCAGCTTGCCTCAGGGGAACATTCAGTACTTC	CASSLPQGNIQYF
.	TRBV6-1	TRBJ1-2	.	15	TGTGCCAGCAGTGGAACAGGGTCTGTTAACTATGGCTACACCTTC	CASSGTGSVNYGYTF
few	TRBV30	TRBJ2-5	TRBD2	13	TGTGCCTGGAGTATAGCGGGAGCGGAGACCCAGTACTTC	CAWSIAGAETQYF
.	TRBV15	TRBJ1-2	.	12	TGTGCCACCAGGAACTGGGGAGGTGGCTACACCTTC	CATRNWGGGYTF
.	TRBV27	TRBJ1-5	.	15	TGTGCCAGCAGTTACGTACGGGGGAGCAATCAGCCCCAGCATTTT	CASSYVRGSNQPQHF
few	TRBV5-1	TRBJ2-1	TRBD2	15	TGCGCCAGCAGCTTGGATGTAACTAGCGGGAGTGGGGAGTTCTTC	CASSLDVTSGSGEFF
few	TRBV18	TRBJ1-5	.	15	TGTGCCAGCTCAAGATCAGGGGATAGCAATCAGCCCCAGCATTTT	CASSRSGDSNQPQHF